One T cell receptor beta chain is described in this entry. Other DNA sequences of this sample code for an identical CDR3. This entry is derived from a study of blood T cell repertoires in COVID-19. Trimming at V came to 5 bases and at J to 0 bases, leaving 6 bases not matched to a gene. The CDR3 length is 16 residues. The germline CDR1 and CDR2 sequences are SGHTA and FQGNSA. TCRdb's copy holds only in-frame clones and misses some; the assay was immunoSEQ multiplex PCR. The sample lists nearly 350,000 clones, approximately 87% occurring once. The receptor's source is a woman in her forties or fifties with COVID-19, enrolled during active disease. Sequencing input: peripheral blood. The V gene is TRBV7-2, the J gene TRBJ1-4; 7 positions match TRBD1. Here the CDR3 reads CASSRQGGATNEKLFF. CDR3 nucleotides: TGTGCCAGCAGCCGTCAGGGGGGTGCAACTAATGAAAAACTGTTTTTT.